These 2 T cell receptor beta chains originate from one sample sequenced in a study of shared clonotypes between healthy human individuals. Profiled with immunoSEQ multiplex PCR; TCRdb holds only in-frame clones, not every one. The sample records approximately 940,000 clones, 70% to 85% being singletons. The sequenced sample consisted of memory CD4+ T cells sorted from blood. The subset: CD45RA-negative fraction. These receptors all stem from a man aged 18 to 29 in good health.

The V and J genes are TRBV4-1 and TRBJ2-1, with 7 bases identical to TRBD2. This CDR3 is built from 15 residues. Germline assignment: CDR1 MGHRA and CDR2 YSYEKL. V was pared by 4 bases and J by 4 bases, with 7 bases of the junction left unmatched. CDR3 amino acids: CASSLLGGPYNEQFF. As DNA, the CDR3 is TGCGCCAGCAGCCTCCTGGGAGGGCCTTACAATGAGCAGTTCTTC.

This chain joins TRBV7-9 and TRBJ1-2, with 11 positions matching TRBD1. V dropped 1 base and J dropped 7; count of bases not matched to a gene: 14. Germline V gene lookup returns CDR1 SEHNR and CDR2 FQNEAQ (reference sequence). CDR3 length equals 18 residues. CDR3 sequence: CASSLDGTGGFFNRGYTF. In DNA, the CDR3 is TGTGCCAGCAGCTTAGACGGGACAGGGGGGTTTTTTAATCGTGGCTACACCTTC.